A single sample is the source of the 2 T cell receptor beta chains below, sequenced in a study of molecular identifiers for immune sequencing clone quantification. TCRdb processed the PCR reads anew with MiXCR; each CDR3 protein has one entry. The table shows around 460,000 distinct CDR3 sequences, with about 26% occurring only once. The specimen sequenced was naive CD8+ T cells from blood, with Jurkat cell RNA spiked in. Subset in this sample: FACS-sorted CD8+CD4-CCR7+CD45RA+ naive T cells. The source is a human donor in good health. Some libraries in this study had Jurkat cell RNA spiked in.

The rearrangement links TRBV30 to TRBJ2-5; the D call may be TRBD1 or TRBD2 (6 bases each). Trimming removed 5 bases at V and 3 bases at J, with 22 bases between. The germline V gene has CDR1 GTSNPN and CDR2 SVGIG (reference sequence). There are 16 residues in the CDR3. CDR3 region: CAWGGWGRGEKETQYF. For the CDR3, the DNA is TGTGCCTGGGGGGGTTGGGGGCGGGGAGAAAAAGAGACCCAGTACTTC.

The genes are TRBV12-3 or TRBV12-4 and TRBJ2-1, with unresolved D. Trimming pared 3 bases from V and 9 bases from J, leaving 3 bases between. The CDR3 has 10 residues. CDR3 sequence: CASSFSEQFF. CDR3 in DNA: TGTGCCAGCAGTTTCAGTGAGCAGTTCTTC.